The rows below give T cell receptor beta chains drawn from one sample of a study of cytomegalovirus exposure and HLA in healthy donors. Data came from immunoSEQ multiplex PCR; TCRdb stores just in-frame clones and leaves some out. The table lists 200,000 to 300,000 clones, less than 90% of them singletons. Sequencing input: PBMCs. The receptors here all came from a man aged 18 to 29 in good health and CMV-seropositive. The CDR3 runs from the conserved cysteine through the conserved F or W.

len	v_gene	j_gene	CDR3aa
14	TRBV27	TRBJ2-1	CASSPFSSYNEQFF
15	TRBV28	TRBJ1-2	CASTLGAGATYGYTF
14	TRBV2	TRBJ2-5	CASLGAGGPETQYF
14	TRBV25-1	TRBJ1-4	CASSDTGVREKLFF
16	TRBV6-1	TRBJ2-6	CASSGTGRSGANVLTF
13	TRBV11-2	TRBJ2-1	CASSRGRVDEQFF
16	TRBV28	TRBJ2-3	CASSLIRRASGDTQYF
14	TRBV4-3	TRBJ1-1	CASSQRMGGTEAFF
14	TRBV6-6	TRBJ1-2	CASSYSRDDYGYTF
13	TRBV4-2	TRBJ2-7	CASSRDGSYEQYF
15	TRBV6-5	TRBJ1-2	CASSYSAMSPSGYTF
15	TRBV18	TRBJ2-7	CASSRVSGNAYEQYF
15	TRBV19	TRBJ2-7	CASSPPGLAAYEQYF
13	TRBV2	TRBJ1-5	CASSEAGNQPQHF
16	TRBV6-6	TRBJ1-1	CASSVLPGQGNTEAFF
15	TRBV18	TRBJ2-2	CASSPNGRAIGELFF
13	TRBV5-6	TRBJ2-7	CASSLGQSYEQYF
14	TRBV11-2	TRBJ2-7	CASSSGTGAREQYF
14	TRBV5-1	TRBJ2-1	CASSLVTVYNEQFF
13	TRBV5-4	TRBJ2-7	CASSLAGLGEQYF
14	TRBV2	TRBJ1-4	CASSGRGPGEKLFF
14	TRBV4-2	TRBJ1-2	CASSQDMGLIGYTF
13	TRBV27	TRBJ2-7	CASSLFRGYEQYF